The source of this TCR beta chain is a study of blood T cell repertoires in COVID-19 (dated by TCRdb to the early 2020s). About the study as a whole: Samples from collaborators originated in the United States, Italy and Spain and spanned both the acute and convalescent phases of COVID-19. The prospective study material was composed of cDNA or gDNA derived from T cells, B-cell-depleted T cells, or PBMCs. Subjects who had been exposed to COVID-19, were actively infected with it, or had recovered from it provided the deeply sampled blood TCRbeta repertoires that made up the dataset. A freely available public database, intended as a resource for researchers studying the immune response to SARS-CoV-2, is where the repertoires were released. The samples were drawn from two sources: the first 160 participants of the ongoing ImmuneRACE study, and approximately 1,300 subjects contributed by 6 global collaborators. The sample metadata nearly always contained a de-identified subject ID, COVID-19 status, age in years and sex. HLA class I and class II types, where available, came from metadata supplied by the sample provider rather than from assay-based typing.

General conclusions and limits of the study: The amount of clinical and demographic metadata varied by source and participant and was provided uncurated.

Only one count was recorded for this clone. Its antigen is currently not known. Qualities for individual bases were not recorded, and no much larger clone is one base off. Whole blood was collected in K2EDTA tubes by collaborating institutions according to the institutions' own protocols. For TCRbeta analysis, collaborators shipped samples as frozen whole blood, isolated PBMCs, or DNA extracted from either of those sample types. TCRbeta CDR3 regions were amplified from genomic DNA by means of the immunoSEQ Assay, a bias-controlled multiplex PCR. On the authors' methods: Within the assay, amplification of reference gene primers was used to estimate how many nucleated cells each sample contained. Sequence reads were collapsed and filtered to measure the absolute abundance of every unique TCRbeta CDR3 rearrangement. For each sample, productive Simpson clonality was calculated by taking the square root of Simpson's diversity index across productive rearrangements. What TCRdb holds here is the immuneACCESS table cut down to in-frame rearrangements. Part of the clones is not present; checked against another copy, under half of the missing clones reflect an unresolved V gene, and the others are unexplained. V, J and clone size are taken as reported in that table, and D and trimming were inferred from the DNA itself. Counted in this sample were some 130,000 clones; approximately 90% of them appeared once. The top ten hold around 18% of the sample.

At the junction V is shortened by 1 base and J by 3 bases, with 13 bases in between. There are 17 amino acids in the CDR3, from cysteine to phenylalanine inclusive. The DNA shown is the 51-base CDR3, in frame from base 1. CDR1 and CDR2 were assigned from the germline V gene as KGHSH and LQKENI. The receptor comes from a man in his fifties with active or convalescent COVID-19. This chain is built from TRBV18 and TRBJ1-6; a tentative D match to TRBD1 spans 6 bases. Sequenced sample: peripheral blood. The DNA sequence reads TGTGCCAGCTCACCACTATTCCGGACAGACTATAATTCACCCCTCCACTTT. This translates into CASSPLFRTDYNSPLHF.